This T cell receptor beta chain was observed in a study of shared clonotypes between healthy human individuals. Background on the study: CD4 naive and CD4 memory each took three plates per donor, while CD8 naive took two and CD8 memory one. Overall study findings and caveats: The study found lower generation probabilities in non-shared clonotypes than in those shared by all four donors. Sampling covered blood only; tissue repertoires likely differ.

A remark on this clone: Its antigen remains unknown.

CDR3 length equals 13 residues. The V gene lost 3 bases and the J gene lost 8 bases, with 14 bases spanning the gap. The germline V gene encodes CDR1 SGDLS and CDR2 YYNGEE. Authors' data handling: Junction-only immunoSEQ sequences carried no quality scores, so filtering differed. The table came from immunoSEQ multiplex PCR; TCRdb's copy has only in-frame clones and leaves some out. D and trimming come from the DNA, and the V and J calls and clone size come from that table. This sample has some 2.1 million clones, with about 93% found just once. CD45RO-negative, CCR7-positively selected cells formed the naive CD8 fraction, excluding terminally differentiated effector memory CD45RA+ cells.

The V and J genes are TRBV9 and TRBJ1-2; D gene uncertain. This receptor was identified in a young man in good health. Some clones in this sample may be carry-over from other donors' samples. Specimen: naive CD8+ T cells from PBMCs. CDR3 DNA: TGTGCCAGCAGCGGTGTGTCCTCGGAGGGCTACACCTTC. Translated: CASSGVSSEGYTF.